The T cell receptor (beta chain) described here comes from a study of CD8 T cells in ankylosing spondylitis. TCRdb fed the 5' RACE reads into MiXCR, producing one record per CDR3 protein. The profile shows a few hundred thousand distinct CDR3 sequences, approximately 10% of them singletons. V was trimmed by 6 bases and J by 3 bases, leaving 14 bases between them. The CDR3 has 14 amino acids. Germline V gene sequence: CDR1 SGHTA, CDR2 FQGTGA. This clonotype occurred many times. The clonotype originates from a male donor with ankylosing spondylitis or in good health (not recorded which). The gene calls are TRBV7-3 and TRBJ1-1, with D uncertain. Sequencing was done on a sample of blood, either unsorted or a sorted T cell fraction (not recorded which). CDR3 bases: TGTGCCAGCAGTCGAACGCCTCTAGACACTGAAGCTTTCTTT. Translating gives CASSRTPLDTEAFF.